This T cell receptor beta chain was recovered during a study of T-cell reconstitution after alpha-beta-depleted transplantation in children. General study points: Several hundred expanded graft clones reportedly gave rise to the alpha-beta T cells present about two months after transplant. For some patients, TCRbeta diversity was high at day 60 because of recipient T cells and thymic progenitors that survived. The authors attributed T-cell counts and diversity one year after transplant mostly to newly produced T cells.

The CDR3 covers 15 residues. V lost 3 bases, J lost 12 bases, and 7 bases stayed unmatched. Germline CDR1 is SGHDN and CDR2 is FVKESK. Unique molecular identifiers tagged the TCRbeta library. TCRdb recomputed calls from the PCR reads with MiXCR, one row per CDR3 protein. The sample lists a few hundred thousand distinct CDR3 sequences; 25% to 30% were seen once. For this clonotype: No antigen is known for it.

V is TRBV14 and J is TRBJ2-1, with 14 bases fitting TRBD2. The receptor was derived from a boy under three years old with Wiskott-Aldrich syndrome, due to receive a stem cell transplant. Sequencing was performed on PBMCs, taken before TCRalphabeta/CD19-depleted stem cell transplant. The CDR3 reads CASSQPGTSGRGQFF. The CDR3 nucleotides read TGTGCCAGCAGCCAGCCTGGGACTAGCGGGAGAGGGCAGTTCTTC. Variable domain in full (rest from reference TRBV14 and TRBJ2-1): EAGVTQFPSHSVIEKGQTVTLRCDPISGHDNLYWYRRVMGKEIKFLLHFVKESKQDESGMPNNRFLAERTGGTYSTLKVQPAELEDSGVYFCASSQPGTSGRGQFFGPGTRLTVL.